This T cell receptor (beta chain) was found in a study of regulatory T cells in long-lasting Graves disease (dated by TCRdb to the early 2020s). Regarding the study in general: In the newly diagnosed Graves' disease group, patients had been taking antithyroid drugs for less than 3 months. A total of 33 samples underwent TCR sequencing, from roughly 13 patients with persistent Graves' disease and some 20 patients with newly diagnosed Graves' disease. Peripheral blood TCR sequencing and RNA sequencing compared persistent Graves' disease patients with newly diagnosed Graves' disease patients. The study was registered as a clinical trial and conducted in China.

There are a few counts of this clonotype. Its antigen remains unidentified. Base qualities are not at hand, and no much larger clone is one base apart. Libraries were prepared through multiplex PCR. Sequencing was carried out with an Illumina HiSeq 4000. iRepertoire HTBI primers and Arm-PCR amplification of CDR3 regions were used to construct TCR beta libraries. Before sequencing, the PCR products underwent gel purification. The study's own analysis went as follows. A total of 60 to 80 TRBV and approximately 13 TRBJ segments were identified across samples and were used for gene usage analysis of CDR3 amino acid clonotypes. Filtered high-quality paired reads were merged into contigs using COPE and FqMerger. Contigs were aligned with BLAST to IMGT TRBV, TRBD and TRBJ reference genes, and CDR3 was defined per IMGT. Any clonotype with a frequency above 0.1% was counted as a highly expanded clone. Repertoire diversity was measured by Shannon entropy, and V-J evenness by the Gini coefficient. A clonotype found in more than one individual was treated as public. TCRdb reprocessed the public reads (quality trimming at Q25 with fastp, clone calling with MiXCR) and kept in-frame beta chains. Rows with one shared CDR3 protein collapse into an entry with the most common genes and DNA. The V and J calls follow TCRdb's processing rather than the paper's. Recorded for this sample are hundreds of thousands of distinct CDR3 sequences; approximately 16% of them occurred a single time. About 32% of the sample goes to the ten largest clones.

The time point tag for this specimen amounts to: newly diagnosed GD, antithyroid drugs for less than 3 months. For both TCR sequencing and RNA sequencing, RNA was extracted from PBMCs in TRIzol. Graves' disease was diagnosed according to American Thyroid Association guidelines. Patients were recruited from an endocrinology department in Xi'an, China. From each patient, approximately 9.9 milliliters of peripheral blood was collected into an EDTA anticoagulant tube. PBMCs were isolated by Ficoll Paque Plus density gradient separation without further T cell sorting. An Agilent 2100 Bioanalyzer and agarose gel were used to check RNA quality, while a NanoDrop 2000 measured RNA concentration. After removal of 5 bases from V and 1 base from J, the junction retains 3 bases not matched to a gene. CDR1 and CDR2 (SEHNR, FQNEAQ) derive from the germline V gene (reference sequence). The CDR3 starts with the cysteine, ends with the phenylalanine, and has 14 residues. Just the 42-base CDR3 DNA is kept, in frame starting at base 1.

The full study reports these points: As a limitation, the authors acknowledged that the small sample size may reduce accuracy. More public clonotypes were shared among persistent patients (around 2,600) than among newly diagnosed patients (more than 950). Only the TCR beta chain was sequenced and analyzed. Because the primary lesion, thyroid tissue, could not be accessed, the study looked at peripheral blood alone. Compared with newly diagnosed patients, persistent Graves' disease patients had lower TCR Shannon entropy and fewer highly expanded clones, which suggests clonal expansion. TRBV28, TRBJ1-2 and TRBJ2-5 were preferentially used in persistent disease, while TRBV20-1 and TRBJ2-1 were favored in newly diagnosed disease.

In addition, the sample was reused for a study of T cells in Graves' hyperthyroidism and ophthalmopathy. Reported in the second study: A patient counted as having stable Graves' hyperthyroidism if no progression to ophthalmopathy occurred over 18 months of follow-up. Hyperthyroidism patients were newly diagnosed, had a disease duration of under 2 months, and were aged 18 to 65 years. Patients with uncontrolled infections, other autoimmune diseases, pregnancy or lactation were excluded. Clinical symptoms, serum thyroxine and TRAb, thyroid ultrasound, and orbital computed tomography formed the basis for the diagnoses. For the first round of RT-PCR on the TCR CDR3, the HTBI primer set was used together with the Qiagen OneStep RT-PCR kit. Blood samples also contained most of the expanded thyroid clonotypes (frequency above 0.001), which suggests that blood repertoires may reflect thyroid immune responses. A model built on a 13 V-J signature distinguished ophthalmopathy from stable hyperthyroidism, reaching about 89% sensitivity and 81.08% specificity in cross-validation and 80%/75% in testing. In validation, the model predicted progression to ophthalmopathy a median of about 6.8 months before onset, with roughly 71% sensitivity and 72.22% specificity. To identify TCR V-J signatures that set the groups apart, the researchers used a discovery cohort of 100 or so patients, made up of 43 with Graves' ophthalmopathy and about 60 with stable Graves' hyperthyroidism. Prospective prediction of ophthalmopathy was tested in an independent validation cohort consisting of roughly 19 hyperthyroidism patients and approximately 16 patients who later progressed to ophthalmopathy. The approximately 100 discovery patients were divided at random into training and test sets in a 7:3 ratio. The study also compared thyroid tissue and blood T-cell repertoires from about six Graves' hyperthyroidism patients. Following sampling, methimazole starting at 30 mg daily was given to hyperthyroidism patients, and high-dose intravenous methylprednisolone was given to ophthalmopathy patients. A second multiplex PCR round built the libraries, followed by size selection and purification. Paired-end sequencing of the libraries was performed with 100 bp reads on an Illumina HiSeq2000. SOAPnuke was used to process the raw data, removing reads that contained adapters or uncalled bases, had a mean Phred below 15, or lacked an exact match to the constant primer or identifier. COPE v1.2.5 was used to merge high-quality paired reads, and clonotypes were defined as unique nucleotide sequences. MiTCR v1.1 was used to align clonotypes to the IMGT TRBV, TRBD and TRBJ reference segments. Only V-J combinations with frequency above 0.0001, covering about 99% of repertoires, were analysed. A TCS score was defined as the ratio between F50 (clonal expansion) and ExV (chaos), using BLOSUM62-based TCRdist between CDR3 peptides within each V-J. Welch's t-statistics and random forest reduced 500 to 550 V-J features to 10 to 15, which were used in a naive Bayes classifier (R e1071). Sample size was not statistically predetermined, and investigators were not blinded to group allocation. TCR Vbeta CDR3 sequencing of roughly 140 peripheral blood samples (about 45 ophthalmopathy, 75 hyperthyroidism and approximately 17 progressor patients) is reported in the paper.

The receptor chain draws on TRBV7-9 and TRBJ2-5, and TRBD2 matches 8 of the central bases. The sequence derives from a man aged 40-50 years with Graves disease. Donor details come from another sample of the same person, matched by shared clones. Here the sequenced sample was peripheral blood mononuclear cells (PBMCs), taken at new diagnosis, from a patient treated with antithyroid drugs. The nucleotide sequence reads as follows: TGTGCCAGCAGCGCCGGGGGGGTCCAAGAGACCCAGTACTTC. The translation is CASSAGGVQETQYF.